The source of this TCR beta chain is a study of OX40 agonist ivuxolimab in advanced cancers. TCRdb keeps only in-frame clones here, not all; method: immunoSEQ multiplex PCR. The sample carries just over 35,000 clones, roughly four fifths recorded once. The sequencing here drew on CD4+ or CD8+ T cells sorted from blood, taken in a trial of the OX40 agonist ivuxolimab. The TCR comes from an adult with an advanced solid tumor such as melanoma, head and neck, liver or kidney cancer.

The CDR3 bases are TGTGCCAGCAGCTTCGAGAACTATGGCTACACCTTC. Translation: CASSFENYGYTF. The V and J genes are TRBV7-9 and TRBJ1-2; unclear D gene. Trimming left V 3 bases short and J 2 bases short, with 4 bases between. The germline V gene has CDR1 SEHNR and CDR2 FQNEAQ (reference sequence). There are 12 residues in the CDR3.